The present T cell receptor beta chain was sequenced within a study of molecular identifiers for immune sequencing clone quantification. Germline CDR1 reads LGHDT; CDR2 reads YNNKEL (reference sequence). The CDR3 consists of 16 residues. Trimming left V 3 bases short and J 1 base short, with 12 bases between. This clonotype has just a few counts. Its antigen is not identified. TCRdb processed the PCR reads anew with MiXCR; each CDR3 protein has one entry. The profile shows some 320,000 distinct CDR3 sequences, under 25% of them singletons. Naive CD8 T cell sorting was performed on the CD8+CD4-CCR7+CD45RA+ phenotype. Whole-study findings and limits: More than 97% of effector molecules, versus under 1% of naive-cell molecules, belonged to clones above 20 RNA copies.

This clonotype was obtained from a human donor in good health. Some libraries in this study had Jurkat cell RNA spiked in. The rearrangement links TRBV3-1 to TRBJ2-2; TRBD2 might be the D (6 bases). The specimen sequenced was naive CD8+ T cells from blood, with Jurkat cell RNA spiked in. Subset here: FACS-sorted CD8+CD4-CCR7+CD45RA+ naive T cells. This CDR3 reads CASSQTTSLNTGELFF. CDR3 nucleotides: TGTGCCAGCAGCCAGACGACTAGTTTGAACACCGGGGAGCTGTTTTTT.